This entry lists 25 T cell receptor beta chains sequenced from one sample in a study of T cell responses to AZD1222 COVID-19 vaccine (dated by TCRdb to the early 2020s). The sample's time point, from its label and the paper: baseline before first vaccination. Library generation was performed with the immunoSEQ multiplex PCR assay. TCRdb took this table from immuneACCESS and kept in-frame rearrangements with V and J called. Such tables lack part of the clones; where checked against another copy, unresolved V genes explain under half of the gap, and the rest is unexplained. Recorded for this sample are approximately 100,000 clones; approximately 90% of them occurred a single time. The ten largest clones capture 1.3% of the sample. The material was peripheral blood, obtained on day 0 of AZD1222 vaccination. The receptors were sampled from an adult in good health.

This clone has a handful of counts. This chain links TRBV6-5 with TRBJ1-2, with D unresolved. CDR1 and CDR2 from the germline V gene are MNHEY and SVGAGI. Deletions cut 2 bases from V and 4 bases from J, with 8 bases between. This CDR3 is built from 13 residues. The CDR3 reads CASSYGRFYGYTF. In DNA form, the CDR3 reads TGTGCCAGCAGTTACGGGCGGTTCTATGGCTACACCTTC.

The chain carries TRBV5-4 and TRBJ1-4; D is possibly TRBD1 (6 bases). Trimming shortened V by 3 bases and J by 5 bases, and 11 bases separated the two germline ends. From germline, CDR1 is SGHNT and CDR2 YYREEE (reference sequence). This CDR3 is built from 14 residues. In DNA, the CDR3 is TGTGCCAGCAGCTCGGACAGCCTAAATGAAAAACTGTTTTTT. This encodes CASSSDSLNEKLFF.

The rearrangement joins TRBV7-9 to TRBJ2-5; perhaps TRBD2 as D (5 bases). V shed 5 bases and J shed 4 bases, with 8 bases lying between them. The CDR3 runs to 12 residues. Germline CDR1 and CDR2: SEHNR and FQNEAQ (reference sequence). The CDR3 nucleotides read TGTGCCAGCAGCCGGGAAGGAGAGACCCAGTACTTC. Translation: CASSREGETQYF.

V gene TRBV3-1 (or the pseudogene TRBV3-2) combines with J gene TRBJ1-5; D is ambiguous. The CDR3 covers 14 residues. The V end was cut by 0 bases, the J end by 5 bases, with 8 bases between. Germline V CDR1 and CDR2: LGHDT, YNNKEL (reference sequence). The CDR3 coding sequence is TGTGCCAGCAGCCAAGACCCCATGGATCAGCCCCAGCATTTT. Amino acids: CASSQDPMDQPQHF.

V is TRBV19 and J is TRBJ1-1; 8 bases align to TRBD1. J was trimmed by 4 bases and V by 8 bases; bases with no gene match: 9. Germline CDR1 reads LNHDA; CDR2 reads SQIVND (reference sequence). CDR3 size: 14 residues. For the CDR3, the DNA is TGTGCCAGTTCTGACAGGGGTAGGAGCACTGAAGCTTTCTTT. It codes for CASSDRGRSTEAFF.

This chain connects TRBV5-1 to TRBJ1-1, with D perhaps matching TRBD1 (6 bases). The CDR3 loop spans 15 amino acids. Germline V lookup: CDR1 SGHRS, CDR2 YFSETQ. V was trimmed by 5 bases and J by 4 bases, leaving 18 bases between them. Here the CDR3 DNA reads TGCGCCAGCAGGCCCGGGACATGGGGTTCCACTGAAGCTTTCTTT. It encodes CASRPGTWGSTEAFF. Full variable domain (outside the CDR3, taken from reference TRBV5-1 and TRBJ1-1): KAGVTQTPRYLIKTRGQQVTLSCSPISGHRSVSWYQQTPGQGLQFLFEYFSETQRNKGNFPGRFSGRQFSNSRSEMNVSTLELGDSALYLCASRPGTWGSTEAFFGQGTRLTVV.

This clone came up a few times. The CDR3 loop is CASSPDRTDGYTF. CDR3 DNA: TGTGCCAGCTCACCGGACAGAACGGACGGCTACACCTTC. V gene TRBV18 combines with J gene TRBJ1-2, with a possible D match to TRBD1 (6 bases). Trimming cost V 3 bases and J 8 bases, with 13 bases left between them. Germline V gene lookup returns CDR1 KGHSH and CDR2 LQKENI. The CDR3 covers 13 residues.

The chain links TRBV28 to TRBJ2-5; 10 positions agree with TRBD1. CDR3 length equals 16 residues. J gave up 9 bases and V 3 bases, and 13 bases lay outside the gene matches. The V gene's germline CDR1 is MDHEN and CDR2 SYDVKM. The CDR3 spells CASSFGLTGGRWSQYF. The CDR3 DNA is TGTGCCAGCAGTTTTGGTCTGACAGGGGGCAGATGGTCCCAGTACTTC.

This clone was found once. The J gene is TRBJ1-3, the V gene TRBV4-1, with no clear D. This CDR3 contains 14 residues. CDR1 MGHRA and CDR2 YSYEKL come from the germline V gene. Trimming stripped 1 base from V and 0 bases from J, with 4 bases between. CDR3 sequence reads: CASSQAISGNTIYF. In DNA form, the CDR3 reads TGCGCCAGCAGCCAAGCAATCTCTGGAAACACCATATATTTT.

The V call is TRBV9, the J call TRBJ1-1; D is unclear. Germline V lookup: CDR1 SGDLS, CDR2 YYNGEE. CDR3 size: 13 residues. V lost 2 bases and J lost 3, with 8 bases in between. The CDR3 region is CASSVNLDTEAFF. The DNA for the CDR3 is TGTGCCAGCAGCGTCAATTTAGACACTGAAGCTTTCTTT.

The V and J genes are TRBV7-6 and TRBJ1-3, with a possible D match to TRBD1 (6 bases). CDR1 and CDR2 (germline): SGHVS, FNYEAQ. V lost 0 bases and J 3 bases, leaving 15 bases between the germline ends. CDR3 size: 17 residues. CDR3 nucleotides: TGTGCCAGCAGCTTAGCCCTCCCAGGGGAAAGTGGAAACACCATATATTTT. Amino acids: CASSLALPGESGNTIYF.

Comment on this clone: The junction shows a germline mismatch at one end, possibly a read error. The V call is TRBV6-6, the J call TRBJ2-7, with D maybe TRBD1 (6 bases). Germline V gives CDR1 MNHNY, CDR2 SVGAGI (reference sequence). CDR3 length: 12 amino acids. In DNA, the CDR3 is TGTGCCAGCAGTTACTCAGGGACACAGTCCTCCTTC. It encodes CASSYSGTQSSF.

The chain uses TRBV28 and TRBJ2-5; 8 bases map to TRBD1. The germline gives CDR1 MDHEN, CDR2 SYDVKM. This CDR3 has 14 residues. V was pared by 3 bases and J by 4 bases, with 4 bases of the junction left unmatched. CDR3 bases: TGTGCCAGCAGTTTCGTCAGGGGGCGAGAGACCCAGTACTTC. Protein sequence: CASSFVRGRETQYF.

Only a few counts were recorded for this clone. This chain uses TRBV18 with TRBJ1-6; no clear D. Trimming shortened V by 3 bases and J by 0 bases, and 15 bases separated the two germline ends. This CDR3 region has 18 residues. CDR1 is KGHSH, CDR2 LQKENI, per germline. CDR3 in amino acids: CASSPSPPGSSYNSPLHF. For the CDR3, the DNA is TGTGCCAGCTCACCTTCGCCCCCGGGGAGCTCCTATAATTCACCCCTCCACTTT.

The chain carries TRBV7-7 and TRBJ1-1; D unclear. In germline, CDR1 is SSHAT, CDR2 FNYEAQ (reference sequence). The CDR3 loop spans 13 amino acids. V was clipped by 5 bases and J by 1 base, with 8 bases between them. For the CDR3, the DNA is TGTGCCAGCAGCCACCGTTGGAACACTGAAGCTTTCTTT. Its protein is CASSHRWNTEAFF.

The rearrangement joins TRBV6-5 to TRBJ1-1; 7 nucleotides match TRBD1. Trimming cost V 8 bases and J 6 bases; bases outside gene matches: 15. The CDR3 covers 15 residues. Germline V gene data show CDR1 as MNHEY and CDR2 as SVGAGI. CDR3 nucleotide sequence: TGTGCCAGCGGGGCACTATCCAGGGGGGTACCTGAAGCTTTCTTT. Translated, it gives CASGALSRGVPEAFF.

The gene calls are TRBV19 and TRBJ2-3; D remains unclear. Trimming pared 3 bases from V and 6 bases from J, leaving 7 bases between. The CDR3 consists of 12 residues. In germline, CDR1 is LNHDA, CDR2 SQIVND (reference sequence). The CDR3 DNA reads as TGTGCCAGTAGTATTGGGGTGGATACGCAGTATTTT. This sequence encodes CASSIGVDTQYF.

V gene TRBV6-4 combines with J gene TRBJ2-2; D possibly corresponds to TRBD2 (5 bases). Deletions cut 3 bases from V and 7 bases from J, with 12 bases between. CDR3 size: 14 residues. CDR1 MRHNA and CDR2 SNTAGT come from the germline V gene. The CDR3 here is CASSEEGGRGELFF. The CDR3 bases are TGTGCCAGCAGTGAAGAGGGTGGCCGCGGGGAGCTGTTTTTT.

CDR3 protein: CASSSMTGRETQYF. As DNA, the CDR3 is TGTGCCAGCAGCTCTATGACAGGGAGGGAGACCCAGTACTTC. The chain is built from TRBV5-6 and TRBJ2-5, with a tentative D call TRBD1 (7 bases). Germline V gives CDR1 SGHDT, CDR2 YYEEEE. CDR3 length: 14 residues. Trimming cost V 3 bases and J 5 bases, with 14 bases left between them.

The CDR3 loop reads CASSPLRVRRYYGYTF. The CDR3 nucleotides read TGTGCCAGCAGCCCACTTAGGGTAAGACGGTACTATGGCTACACCTTC. This chain connects TRBV7-3 to TRBJ1-2; D gene uncertain. Germline V gives CDR1 SGHTA, CDR2 FQGTGA. The V and J ends lost 5 bases and 3 bases respectively, with 19 bases between them. The length of the CDR3 is 16 residues.

This clone was observed a handful of times. CDR3 sequence reads: CASSFTDTNEKLFF. For the CDR3, the DNA is TGTGCCAGCAGTTTTACAGACACTAATGAAAAACTGTTTTTT. V usage is TRBV6-5 and J usage is TRBJ1-4; no clear D. V lost 4 bases and J 2 bases, leaving 8 bases between the germline ends. The CDR3 runs to 14 residues. Looked up from germline, CDR1 is MNHEY and CDR2 is SVGAGI.

J is TRBJ2-3 and V is TRBV28; 7 positions agree with TRBD2. J was trimmed by 14 bases and V by 4 bases; bases with no gene match: 9. CDR1 and CDR2 (germline): MDHEN, SYDVKM. This CDR3 contains 12 residues. The DNA for the CDR3 is TGTGCCAGCAGTTCTGCGGGCGGGGGTTTGTATTTT. Translating it yields CASSSAGGGLYF.

A single count supports this clone. CDR3: CASSLSGDTQYF. In DNA form, the CDR3 reads TGTGCCAGCAGTTTGTCCGGGGATACGCAGTATTTT. The chain joins TRBV12-3 or TRBV12-4 to TRBJ2-3; D unclear. Trimming removed 3 bases from V and 6 bases from J, with 7 bases in between. The length of the CDR3 is 12 residues.

The rearrangement uses TRBV5-4 and TRBJ1-2; D gene ambiguous. This CDR3 is built from 15 residues. Looked up from germline, CDR1 is SGHNT and CDR2 is YYREEE (reference sequence). Trimming took off 4 bases at V and 2 bases at J, with 15 bases between the two ends. The CDR3 is CASSTRTGDNYGYTF. The DNA of the CDR3 is TGTGCCAGCAGCACCCGCACTGGAGACAACTATGGCTACACCTTC.

This clone appeared once. The chain is built from TRBV14 and TRBJ1-1; no clear D gene. V was pared by 1 base and J by 8 bases, with 11 bases between. Per germline, CDR1 SGHDN and CDR2 FVKESK. This CDR3 is built from 13 residues. The CDR3 DNA is TGTGCCAGCAGCCAAGGACGGACCCGAGAAGCTTTCTTT. As protein: CASSQGRTREAFF.